The clone carrying this TCR beta chain was picked up a small number of times. The antigen is not known. This CDR3 is also generated by other DNA sequences in the sample. Some clones are missing from TCRdb's copy, which holds only in-frame ones; the method was immunoSEQ multiplex PCR. The data show 45,000 or so clones, roughly 80% seen once. The CDR3 contains 11 residues. The ends were cut back, 9 bases at V and 1 base at J, with 6 bases in the middle. Germline CDR1 and CDR2: LNHDA and SQIVND (reference sequence). The data originate from a study of OX40 agonist ivuxolimab in advanced cancers. Regarding the study as a whole: No antigen was identified for the clonally expanded peripheral T cells. Doses of 0.1 to 3.0 mg/kg were accompanied by clonal expansion of CD4+ and CD8+ blood T cells by week 6. Researchers report that CD8+ T cells had, on average, more expanded clones than CD4+.

The sequences come from CD4+ or CD8+ T cells sorted from blood, collected in a trial of the OX40 agonist ivuxolimab. This receptor was obtained from an adult with an advanced solid tumor such as melanoma, head and neck, liver or kidney cancer. V is TRBV19 and J is TRBJ1-2; D is unclear. The CDR3 spells CASRDNYGYTF. The CDR3 DNA sequence: TGTGCCAGCCGAGATAACTATGGCTACACCTTC.